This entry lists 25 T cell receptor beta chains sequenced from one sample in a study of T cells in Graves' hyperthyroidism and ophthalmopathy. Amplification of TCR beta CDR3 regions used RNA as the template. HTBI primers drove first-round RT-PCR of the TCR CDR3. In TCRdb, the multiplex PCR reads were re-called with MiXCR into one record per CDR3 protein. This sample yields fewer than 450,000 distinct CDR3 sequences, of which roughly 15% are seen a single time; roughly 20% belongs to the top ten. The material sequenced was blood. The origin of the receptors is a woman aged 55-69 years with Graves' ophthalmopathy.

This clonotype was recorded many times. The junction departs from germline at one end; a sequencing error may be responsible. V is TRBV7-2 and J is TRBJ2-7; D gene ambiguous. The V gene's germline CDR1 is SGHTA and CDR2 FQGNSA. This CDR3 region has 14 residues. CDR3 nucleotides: TGTGCCAGCAGCCCACCGAGGACCTCCGACGAGCAGTACTTC. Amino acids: CASSPPRTSDEQYF.

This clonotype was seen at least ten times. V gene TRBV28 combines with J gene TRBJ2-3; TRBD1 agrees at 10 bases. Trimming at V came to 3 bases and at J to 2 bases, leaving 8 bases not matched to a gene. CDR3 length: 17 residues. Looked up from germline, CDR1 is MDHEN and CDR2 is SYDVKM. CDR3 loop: CASSFSVGQGVTDTQYF. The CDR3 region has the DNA TGTGCCAGCAGTTTCTCAGTCGGACAGGGGGTCACAGATACGCAGTATTTT.

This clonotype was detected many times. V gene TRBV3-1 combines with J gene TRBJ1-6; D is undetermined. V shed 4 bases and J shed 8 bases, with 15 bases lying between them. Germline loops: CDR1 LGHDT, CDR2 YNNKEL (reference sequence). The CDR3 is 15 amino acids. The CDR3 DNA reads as TGTGCCAGCAGCCCCGGGCAGGCGAGGTATTCACCCCTCCACTTT. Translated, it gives CASSPGQARYSPLHF.

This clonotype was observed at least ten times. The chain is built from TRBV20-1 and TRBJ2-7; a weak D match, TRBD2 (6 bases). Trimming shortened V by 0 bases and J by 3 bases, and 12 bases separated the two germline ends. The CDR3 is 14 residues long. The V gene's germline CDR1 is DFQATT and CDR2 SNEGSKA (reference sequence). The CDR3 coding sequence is TGCAGTGCTAGAGATCAAGGTAGCGGCTACGAGCAGTACTTC. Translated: CSARDQGSGYEQYF.

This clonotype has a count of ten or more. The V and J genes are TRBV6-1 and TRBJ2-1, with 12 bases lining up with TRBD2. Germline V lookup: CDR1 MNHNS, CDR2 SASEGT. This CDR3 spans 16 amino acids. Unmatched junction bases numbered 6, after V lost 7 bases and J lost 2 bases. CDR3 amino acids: CASNRLAGVAYNEQFF. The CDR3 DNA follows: TGTGCCAGCAATAGACTAGCGGGAGTAGCCTACAATGAGCAGTTCTTC.

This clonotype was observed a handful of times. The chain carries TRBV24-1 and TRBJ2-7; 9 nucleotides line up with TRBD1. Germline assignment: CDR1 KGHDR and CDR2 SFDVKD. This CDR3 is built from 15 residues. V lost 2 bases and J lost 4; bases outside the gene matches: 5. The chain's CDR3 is CATSDSGTGMYEQYF. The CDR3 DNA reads TGTGCCACCAGTGATTCTGGGACAGGGATGTACGAGCAGTACTTC.

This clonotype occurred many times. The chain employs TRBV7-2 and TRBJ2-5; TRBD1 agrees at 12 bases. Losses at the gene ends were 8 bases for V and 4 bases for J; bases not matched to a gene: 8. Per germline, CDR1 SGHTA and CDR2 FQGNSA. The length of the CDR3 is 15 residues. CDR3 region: CASLGDRGRPETQYF. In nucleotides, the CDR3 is TGTGCCAGCCTGGGGGACAGGGGGCGCCCAGAGACCCAGTACTTC.

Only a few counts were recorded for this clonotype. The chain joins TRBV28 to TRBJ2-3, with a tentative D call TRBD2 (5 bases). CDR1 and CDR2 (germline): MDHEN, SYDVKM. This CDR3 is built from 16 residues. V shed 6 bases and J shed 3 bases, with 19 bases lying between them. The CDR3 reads CASSSRRGLGTDTQYF. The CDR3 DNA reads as TGTGCCAGCAGCAGCCGTCGGGGTCTGGGTACAGATACGCAGTATTTT.

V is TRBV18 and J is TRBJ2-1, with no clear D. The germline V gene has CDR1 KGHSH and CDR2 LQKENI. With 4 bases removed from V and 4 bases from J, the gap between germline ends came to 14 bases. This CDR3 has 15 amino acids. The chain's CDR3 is CASSRVRVGYNEQFF. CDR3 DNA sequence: TGTGCCAGCTCACGGGTACGGGTCGGTTACAATGAGCAGTTCTTC.

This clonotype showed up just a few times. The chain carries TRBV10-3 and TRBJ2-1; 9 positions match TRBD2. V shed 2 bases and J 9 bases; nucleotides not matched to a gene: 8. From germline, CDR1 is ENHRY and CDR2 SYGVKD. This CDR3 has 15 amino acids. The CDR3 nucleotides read TGTGCCATCAGTGAGCGGGAGGCGGGAGGGGTTGAGCAGTTCTTC. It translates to CAISEREAGGVEQFF.

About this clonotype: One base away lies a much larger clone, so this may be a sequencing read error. The chain's CDR3 is CASSLTEQGQPQHF. The CDR3, as DNA: TGCGCCAGCAGCTTGACAGAGCAGGGACAGCCCCAGCATTTT. This chain uses TRBV5-1 with TRBJ1-5; D might be TRBD1 (5 bases). Germline lookup yields CDR1 SGHRS and CDR2 YFSETQ. Trimming cost V 1 base and J 7 bases, with 12 bases left between them. The CDR3 has 14 residues.

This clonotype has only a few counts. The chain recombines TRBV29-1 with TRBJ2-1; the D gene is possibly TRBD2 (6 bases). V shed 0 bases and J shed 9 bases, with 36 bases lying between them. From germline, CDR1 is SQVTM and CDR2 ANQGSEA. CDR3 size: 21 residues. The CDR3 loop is CSVEDPLSPGVERFRRGEQFF. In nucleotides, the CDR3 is TGCAGCGTTGAAGATCCACTCTCCCCGGGGGTTGAGCGGTTTAGGAGGGGTGAGCAGTTCTTC.

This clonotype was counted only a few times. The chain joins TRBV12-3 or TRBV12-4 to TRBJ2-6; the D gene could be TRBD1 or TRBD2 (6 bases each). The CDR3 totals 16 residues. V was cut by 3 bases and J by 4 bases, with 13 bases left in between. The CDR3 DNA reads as TGTGCCAGCAGTTTTGCGGGACACTACGGGGCCAACGTCCTGACTTTC. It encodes CASSFAGHYGANVLTF.

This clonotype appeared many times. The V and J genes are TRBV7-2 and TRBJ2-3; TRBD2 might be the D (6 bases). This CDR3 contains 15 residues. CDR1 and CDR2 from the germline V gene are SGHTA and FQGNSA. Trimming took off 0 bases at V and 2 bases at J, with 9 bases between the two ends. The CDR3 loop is CASSLAAGLTDTQYF. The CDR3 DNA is TGTGCCAGCAGCTTAGCTGCGGGGCTCACAGATACGCAGTATTTT.

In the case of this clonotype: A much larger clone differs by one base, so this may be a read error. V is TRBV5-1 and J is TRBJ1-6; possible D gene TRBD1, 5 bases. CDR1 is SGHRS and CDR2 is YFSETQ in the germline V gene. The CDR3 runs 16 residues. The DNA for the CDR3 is TGCGCCAGCGGCTTGGAAGGGGTGAGTGCCGGCTCACCCCTCCACTTT. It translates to CASGLEGVSAGSPLHF.

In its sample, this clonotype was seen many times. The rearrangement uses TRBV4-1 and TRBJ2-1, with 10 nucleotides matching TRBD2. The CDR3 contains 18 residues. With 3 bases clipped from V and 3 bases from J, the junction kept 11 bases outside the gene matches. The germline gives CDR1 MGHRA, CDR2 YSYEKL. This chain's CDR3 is CASSQVLAGRQIYNEQFF. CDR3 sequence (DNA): TGCGCCAGCAGCCAGGTACTAGCGGGAAGGCAGATCTACAATGAGCAGTTCTTC.

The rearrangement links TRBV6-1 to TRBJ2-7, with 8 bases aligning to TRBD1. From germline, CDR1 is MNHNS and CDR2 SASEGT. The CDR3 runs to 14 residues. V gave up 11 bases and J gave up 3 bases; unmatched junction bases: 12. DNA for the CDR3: TGTGCCGCCGCTACCGGACAGGGAGGCTACGAGCAGTACTTC. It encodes CAAATGQGGYEQYF.

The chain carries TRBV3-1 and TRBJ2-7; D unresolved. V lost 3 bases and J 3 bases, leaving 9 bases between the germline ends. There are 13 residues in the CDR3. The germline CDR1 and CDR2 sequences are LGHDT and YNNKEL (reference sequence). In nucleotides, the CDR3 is TGTGCCAGCAGCCATTCACGGCGCTACGAGCAGTACTTC. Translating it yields CASSHSRRYEQYF.

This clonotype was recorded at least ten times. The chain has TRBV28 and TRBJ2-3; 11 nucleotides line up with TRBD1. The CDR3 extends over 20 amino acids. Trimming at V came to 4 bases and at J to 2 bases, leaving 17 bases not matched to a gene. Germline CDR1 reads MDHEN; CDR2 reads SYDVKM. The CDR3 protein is CASSSRTGGPTTGITDTQYF. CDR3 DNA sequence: TGTGCCAGCAGTTCCCGGACAGGGGGCCCTACTACCGGGATCACAGATACGCAGTATTTT.

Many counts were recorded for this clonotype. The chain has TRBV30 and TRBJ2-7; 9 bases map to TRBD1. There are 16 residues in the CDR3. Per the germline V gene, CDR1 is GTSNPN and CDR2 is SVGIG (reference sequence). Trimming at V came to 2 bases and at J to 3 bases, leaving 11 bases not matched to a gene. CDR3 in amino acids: CAWSSRDRVSNYEQYF. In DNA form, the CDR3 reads TGTGCCTGGAGTTCCCGGGACAGGGTCAGTAACTACGAGCAGTACTTC. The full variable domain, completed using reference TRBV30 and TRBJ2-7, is SQTIHQWPATLVQPVGSPLSLECTVEGTSNPNLYWYRQAAGRGLQLLFYSVGIGQISSEVPQNLSASRPQDRQFILSSKKLLLSDSGFYLCAWSSRDRVSNYEQYFGPGTRLTVT.

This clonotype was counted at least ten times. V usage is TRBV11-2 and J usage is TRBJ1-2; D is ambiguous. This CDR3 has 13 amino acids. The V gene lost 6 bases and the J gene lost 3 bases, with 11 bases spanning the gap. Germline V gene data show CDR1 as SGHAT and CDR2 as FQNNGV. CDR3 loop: CASRRGWDYGYTF. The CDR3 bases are TGTGCCAGCAGAAGAGGCTGGGACTATGGCTACACCTTC.

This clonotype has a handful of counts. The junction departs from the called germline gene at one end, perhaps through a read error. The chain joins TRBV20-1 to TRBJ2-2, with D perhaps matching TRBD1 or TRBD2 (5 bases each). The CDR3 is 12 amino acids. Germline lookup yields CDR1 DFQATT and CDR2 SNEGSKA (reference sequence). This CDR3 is CSARRGTGEPFF. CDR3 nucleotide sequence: TGCAGTGCTAGAAGGGGAACCGGGGAGCCGTTTTTT.

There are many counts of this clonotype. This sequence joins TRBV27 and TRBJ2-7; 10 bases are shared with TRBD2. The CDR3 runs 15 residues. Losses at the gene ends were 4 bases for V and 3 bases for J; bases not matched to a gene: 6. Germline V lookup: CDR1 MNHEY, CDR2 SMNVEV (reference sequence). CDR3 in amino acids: CASSSWTSGFYEQYF. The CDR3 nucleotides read TGTGCCAGCAGTTCATGGACTAGCGGTTTCTACGAGCAGTACTTC.

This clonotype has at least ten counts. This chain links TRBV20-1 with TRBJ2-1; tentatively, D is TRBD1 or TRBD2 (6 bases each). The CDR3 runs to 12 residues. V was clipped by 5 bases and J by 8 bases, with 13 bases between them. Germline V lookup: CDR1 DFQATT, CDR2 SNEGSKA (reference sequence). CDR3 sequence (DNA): TGCAGTGCTCCGGGGGCCCGCGATGAGCAGTTCTTC. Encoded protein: CSAPGARDEQFF.

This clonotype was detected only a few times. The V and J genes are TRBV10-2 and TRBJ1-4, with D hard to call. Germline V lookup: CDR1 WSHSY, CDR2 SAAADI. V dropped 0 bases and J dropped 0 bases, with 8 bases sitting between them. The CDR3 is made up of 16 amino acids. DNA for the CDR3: TGCGCCAGCAGTGAGTCGTCGGGAGCAACTAATGAAAAACTGTTTTTT. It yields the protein CASSESSGATNEKLFF.